This T cell receptor beta chain was identified during a study of cytotoxic CD8 clonotypes in ibrutinib-treated CLL. Looking at the study overall: Response samples followed a median around 12 months of treatment, range 6 to 36.

TCRdb's table, derived via immunoSEQ multiplex PCR, lists solely in-frame clones and lacks some. The data hold roughly 40,000 clones, with approximately 70% observed a single time. V shed 3 bases, J shed 4 bases, and the junction held 7 bases outside the gene matches. Germline CDR1 is LNHDA and CDR2 is SQIVND (reference sequence). The CDR3 length is 16 residues. The receptor was isolated from a human donor with chronic lymphocytic leukemia. Sequencing was performed on PBMCs, taken after 12 months of ibrutinib treatment. V usage is TRBV19 and J usage is TRBJ2-1, with 9 bases fitting TRBD1. This CDR3 reads CASSIAVGQGYNEQFF. CDR3 DNA: TGTGCCAGTAGTATCGCCGTCGGACAGGGGTACAATGAGCAGTTCTTC.